This T cell receptor beta chain was recorded in a study of shared clonotypes between healthy human individuals. Donors were Caucasian adults residing in Nashville, Tennessee, USA. Trimming shortened V by 5 bases and J by 3 bases, and 21 bases separated the two germline ends. Germline CDR1 and CDR2: SEHNR and FQNEAQ (reference sequence). This CDR3 has 17 amino acids. Several immunoSEQ plates received, in even portions, the genomic DNA of each subset. TCRdb keeps only in-frame clones here, not all; method: immunoSEQ multiplex PCR. The table shows about 2.4 million clones, with approximately 94% occurring only once.

The rearrangement joins TRBV7-9 to TRBJ2-3; unclear D gene. Sequencing was performed on naive CD4+ T cells sorted from blood. The subset is: CD45RA+ positively selected. The TCR originated in a man aged 18 to 30 in good health. The CDR3 DNA sequence: TGTGCCAGCAGCCACACGGGCCCGTCAGGACGAACAGATACGCAGTATTTT. Protein sequence: CASSHTGPSGRTDTQYF.